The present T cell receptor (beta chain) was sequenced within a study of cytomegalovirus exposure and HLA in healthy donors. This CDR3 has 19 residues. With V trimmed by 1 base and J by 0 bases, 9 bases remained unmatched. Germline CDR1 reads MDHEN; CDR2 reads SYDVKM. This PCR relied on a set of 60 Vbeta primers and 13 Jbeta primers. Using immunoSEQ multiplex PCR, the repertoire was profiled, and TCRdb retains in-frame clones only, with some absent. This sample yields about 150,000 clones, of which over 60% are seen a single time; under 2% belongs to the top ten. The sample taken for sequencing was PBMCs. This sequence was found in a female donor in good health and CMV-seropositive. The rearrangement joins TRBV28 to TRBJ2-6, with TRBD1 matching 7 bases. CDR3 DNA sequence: TGTGCCAGCAGTTTATTAGCAGGGGGATCTGTCTCTGGGGCCAACGTCCTGACTTTC. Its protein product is CASSLLAGGSVSGANVLTF.